What follows is one T cell receptor (beta chain) and its context. The antigen is not known. From the 5' RACE reads, TCRdb called clonotypes with MiXCR, one entry per CDR3 protein. The repertoire has under 250,000 distinct CDR3 sequences, roughly 32% of them found once; the top ten carry 4% to 5.5%. CDR3 size: 14 residues. V was trimmed by 6 bases and J by 0 bases, leaving 11 bases between them. Looked up from germline, CDR1 is MNHNS and CDR2 is SASEGT. This sample is drawn from a study of CD8 T cells in ankylosing spondylitis. Study results and limitations: Those disease-linked clones were CD8+; they were also relatively rare in peripheral blood.

The gene calls are TRBV6-1 and TRBJ2-5, with a possible D match to TRBD1 (6 bases). Material for sequencing was blood, either unsorted or a sorted T cell fraction (not recorded which). The sequence derives from a male donor with ankylosing spondylitis or in good health (not recorded which). The CDR3 DNA sequence: TGTGCCAGCAGCCTGACAGGAAACCAAGAGACCCAGTACTTC. It specifies CASSLTGNQETQYF.